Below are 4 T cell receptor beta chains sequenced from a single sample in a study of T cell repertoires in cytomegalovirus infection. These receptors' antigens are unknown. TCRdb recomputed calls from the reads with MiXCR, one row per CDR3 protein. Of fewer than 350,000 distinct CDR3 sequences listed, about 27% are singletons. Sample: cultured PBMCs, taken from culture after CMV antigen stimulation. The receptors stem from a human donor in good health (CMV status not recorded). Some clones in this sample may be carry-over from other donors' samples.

The CDR3 nucleotides are TGCGCCAGCAGCCGCCCTAGCGGGAACTTACGAGAGACCCAGTACTTC. Protein: CASSRPSGNLRETQYF. The rearrangement joins TRBV4-1 to TRBJ2-5; 9 bases align to TRBD2. The CDR3 covers 16 residues. The V segment lost 4 bases and the J segment 4 bases; nucleotides outside the gene matches: 10. In germline, CDR1 is MGHRA, CDR2 YSYEKL.

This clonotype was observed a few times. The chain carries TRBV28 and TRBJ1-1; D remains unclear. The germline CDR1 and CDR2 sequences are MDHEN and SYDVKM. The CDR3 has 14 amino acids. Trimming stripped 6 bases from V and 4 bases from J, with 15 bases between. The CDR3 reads CASRPTPWGTEAFF. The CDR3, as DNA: TGTGCCAGCAGGCCCACACCTTGGGGCACTGAAGCTTTCTTT.

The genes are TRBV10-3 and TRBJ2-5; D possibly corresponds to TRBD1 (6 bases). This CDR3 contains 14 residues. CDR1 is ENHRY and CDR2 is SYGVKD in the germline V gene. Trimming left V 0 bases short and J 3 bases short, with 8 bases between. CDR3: CAISESGGKETQYF. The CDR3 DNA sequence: TGTGCCATCAGTGAGTCAGGGGGAAAAGAGACCCAGTACTTC.

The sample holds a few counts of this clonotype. The CDR3 is CASSFLPHGRVDYNEQFF. The CDR3 region has the DNA TGTGCCAGCAGCTTCCTTCCCCATGGAAGGGTAGACTACAATGAGCAGTTCTTC. The chain couples TRBV27 to TRBJ2-1; D call uncertain. CDR1 and CDR2 from the germline V gene are MNHEY and SMNVEV (reference sequence). V lost 6 bases, J lost 3 bases, and 24 bases lay in between. This CDR3 spans 18 amino acids.